Presented here are 10 T cell receptor beta chains from one specimen sequenced in a study of T-cell memory formation after mild COVID-19. A single record per CDR3 protein comes from TCRdb applying MiXCR to the 5' RACE reads. The sample has about 90,000 distinct CDR3 sequences; less than 15% are singletons. Sequencing input: PBMCs or a T cell subset sorted from them (not recorded which). These receptors all stem from an adult woman who had mild COVID-19 (a few samples of this study predate the infection). Cell type and time point are not known.

The CDR3 sequence is CASKGGEQYF. CDR3 nucleotides: TGTGCCAGCAAAGGGGGGGAGCAGTACTTC. The rearrangement links TRBV28 to TRBJ2-7, with D perhaps matching TRBD1 or TRBD2 (6 bases each). Germline V lookup: CDR1 MDHEN, CDR2 SYDVKM. The length of the CDR3 is 10 residues. Trimming took off 7 bases at V and 7 bases at J, with 8 bases between the two ends.

The CDR3 region is CASSQEPFGSYEQYF. Written as DNA, the CDR3 is TGCGCCAGCAGCCAAGAACCATTTGGCTCCTACGAGCAGTACTTC. J is TRBJ2-7 and V is TRBV4-1; D call uncertain. The CDR3 spans 15 residues. Germline assignment: CDR1 MGHRA and CDR2 YSYEKL. Trimming removed 0 bases from V and 0 bases from J, with 9 bases in between.

J is TRBJ1-1 and V is TRBV6-5, with D uncertain. The CDR3 spans 14 residues. Germline-derived CDR1 and CDR2 are MNHEY and SVGAGI. V gave up 5 bases and J gave up 6 bases, with 16 bases separating them. CDR3 sequence (DNA): TGTGCCAGCAGTCTTTATGAAGGGCCATCTGAAGCTTTCTTT. This codes for CASSLYEGPSEAFF.

This clonotype was detected only a few times. The chain combines TRBV15 with TRBJ2-5; the D is unclear. From germline, CDR1 is LNHNV and CDR2 YYDKDF (reference sequence). This CDR3 spans 15 amino acids. Trimming cost V 1 base and J 5 bases, with 14 bases left between them. CDR3 sequence reads: CATSRADRASETQYF. The CDR3 DNA sequence: TGTGCCACCAGCAGAGCTGACCGGGCGTCGGAGACCCAGTACTTC.

This clonotype turned up a few times. This rearrangement joins TRBV7-2 to TRBJ2-2; no clear D. Germline V gives CDR1 SGHTA, CDR2 FQGNSA. CDR3 length equals 12 residues. V lost 0 bases and J lost 5, with 1 base in between. In DNA, the CDR3 is TGTGCCAGCAGCTTAGCGACCGGGGAGCTGTTTTTT. Its protein product is CASSLATGELFF.

In this sample, this clonotype turned up a few times. This rearrangement joins TRBV6-6 to TRBJ2-1, with 15 bases lining up with TRBD2. Trimming took 10 bases from V and 6 from J; bases not matched to a gene: 10. The CDR3 has 16 residues. CDR1 and CDR2 from the germline V gene are MNHNY and SVGAGI (reference sequence). CDR3 bases: TGTGCCACCGGACTAGCGGGAGGGCGGTTTCCCAATGAGCAGTTCTTC. Its translation is CATGLAGGRFPNEQFF.

The CDR3 nucleotides are TGCAGCGTTGAGGGGGAGCGGTTCTACAATGAGCAGTTCTTC. This codes for CSVEGERFYNEQFF. The J gene is TRBJ2-1, the V gene TRBV29-1; D possibly uses TRBD1 or TRBD2 (5 bases each). Germline V gene sequence: CDR1 SQVTM, CDR2 ANQGSEA. The CDR3 has 14 residues. V dropped 3 bases and J dropped 3 bases, with 12 bases sitting between them.

This clonotype came up a few times. V and J are TRBV9 and TRBJ2-7; D unclear. The CDR3 is 14 residues long. Trimming left V 3 bases short and J 0 bases short, with 10 bases between. Germline CDR1 is SGDLS and CDR2 is YYNGEE. The DNA for the CDR3 is TGTGCCAGCAGCGCGGGCCGTTACTCCTACGAGCAGTACTTC. Translation: CASSAGRYSYEQYF.

A remark on this clonotype: A read error is possible here, since a much larger clone lies one base away. The gene calls are TRBV7-9 and TRBJ2-3, with D perhaps assigned TRBD1 or TRBD2 (5 bases each). This CDR3 comprises 10 residues. The V gene's germline CDR1 is SEHNR and CDR2 FQNEAQ (reference sequence). CDR3 sequence: CAGQRDTKYF. The DNA of the CDR3 is TGTGCCGGACAACGGGATACGAAGTATTTT.

This chain links TRBV12-3 or TRBV12-4 with TRBJ2-2; 8 bases match TRBD1. This CDR3 is 20 amino acids long. Trimming at V came to 3 bases and at J to 2 bases, leaving 17 bases not matched to a gene. The CDR3 sequence: CASSLVPLPTGGENTGELFF. The CDR3 coding sequence is TGTGCCAGCAGTTTGGTTCCCCTTCCAACAGGGGGTGAAAACACCGGGGAGCTGTTTTTT.